This TCR beta chain was retrieved from a study of blood T cell repertoires in COVID-19. Study as a whole: T cells, B-cell-depleted T cells, or PBMCs provided the cDNA or gDNA that served as material.

Enrollees, about 18 to 89 years old, lived in fewer than 25 US areas. Cohort assignment relied on participant-reported clinical history. Trimming took 6 bases from V and 0 from J, leaving 11 bases between them. This CDR3 contains 15 residues. Germline CDR1 and CDR2: KGHDR and SFDVKD. In the authors' workflow: For nucleated cells, counts were estimated from reference gene primer amplification. Clones were sequenced by immunoSEQ multiplex PCR, and TCRdb holds only the in-frame ones, with some missing. That table supplies the V and J calls and clone size; D and trimming were determined from the DNA. The table lists 200,000 to 250,000 clones, around 91% of them singletons.

This sequence joins TRBV24-1 and TRBJ2-1, with TRBD1 as a possible D gene (5 bases). This clonotype originated in a woman aged 18-29 years in a cohort exposed to, infected with or recovered from COVID-19 (not recorded which). The sequenced sample consisted of PBMCs or T cells enriched from blood (not recorded which). The CDR3: CATSKGPSSYNEQFF. The CDR3, as DNA: TGTGCCACCAGTAAGGGGCCTAGCTCCTACAATGAGCAGTTCTTC.